This T cell receptor (beta chain) is from a study of blood T cells in healthy people across ages. Study-wide results and caveats: PBMCs went unsorted, and a conclusive naive versus antigen-experienced comparison was therefore prevented. Relative to aged donors, long-lived donors carried more naive CD4+ cells and displayed higher diversity.

The CDR3 runs 15 residues. V was clipped by 5 bases and J by 3 bases, with 16 bases between them. Germline V gives CDR1 SEHNR, CDR2 FQNEAQ (reference sequence). Alongside a J-beta primer mix, a sample-barcoded 5' primer served in a second PCR lasting roughly 6 to 11 cycles. TCRdb reprocessed the 5' RACE reads with MiXCR, giving one entry per CDR3 protein. Counted here are some 1.5 million distinct CDR3 sequences, approximately 28% occurring once; the ten biggest clones make up 7.7%. Worth noting for this clonotype: Its matching antigen is unknown.

Sequenced sample: blood. J is TRBJ1-2 and V is TRBV7-9, with TRBD1 as a possible D gene (6 bases). The receptor was derived from a woman aged 25 to 39 in good health. For the CDR3, the DNA is TGTGCCAGCAGCGCCAGACTGGGGGGCGACTATGGCTACACCTTC. It codes for CASSARLGGDYGYTF.